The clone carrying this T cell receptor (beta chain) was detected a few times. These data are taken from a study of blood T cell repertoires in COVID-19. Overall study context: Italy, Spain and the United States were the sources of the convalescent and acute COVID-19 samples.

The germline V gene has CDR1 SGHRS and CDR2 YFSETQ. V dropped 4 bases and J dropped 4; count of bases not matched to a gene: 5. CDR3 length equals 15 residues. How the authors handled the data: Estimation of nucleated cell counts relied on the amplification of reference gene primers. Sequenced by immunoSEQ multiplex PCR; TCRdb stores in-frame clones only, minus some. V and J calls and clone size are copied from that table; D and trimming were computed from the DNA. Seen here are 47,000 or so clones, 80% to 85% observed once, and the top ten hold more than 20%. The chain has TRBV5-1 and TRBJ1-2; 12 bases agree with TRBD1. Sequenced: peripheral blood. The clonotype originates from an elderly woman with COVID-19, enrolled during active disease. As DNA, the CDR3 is TGCGCCAGCAGCATAGGGACAGGGGGCGCCTATGGCTACACCTTC. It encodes CASSIGTGGAYGYTF.